This TCR beta chain was observed in a study of blood T cells in healthy people across ages. Primers used in a second PCR of roughly 6 to 11 cycles were a sample-barcoded 5' primer and a J-beta primer mix. TCRdb ran MiXCR on the 5' RACE reads and lists one entry per CDR3 protein. The table has over 600,000 distinct CDR3 sequences, 20% to 25% seen once. From germline, CDR1 is MNHNY and CDR2 SVGAGI (reference sequence). The CDR3 is made up of 13 amino acids. V lost 3 bases and J 6 bases, leaving 12 bases between the germline ends. Per sample, a minimum of 6.5 million PBMCs were isolated. V and J are TRBV6-6 and TRBJ2-7, with D possibly TRBD2 on 6 matching bases. This TCR was sampled from a man aged 65 to 79 in good health. The sequenced sample was blood. CDR3 DNA sequence: TGTGCCAGCAGTTATACGACTAGAATCGAGCAGTACTTC. Translation: CASSYTTRIEQYF.